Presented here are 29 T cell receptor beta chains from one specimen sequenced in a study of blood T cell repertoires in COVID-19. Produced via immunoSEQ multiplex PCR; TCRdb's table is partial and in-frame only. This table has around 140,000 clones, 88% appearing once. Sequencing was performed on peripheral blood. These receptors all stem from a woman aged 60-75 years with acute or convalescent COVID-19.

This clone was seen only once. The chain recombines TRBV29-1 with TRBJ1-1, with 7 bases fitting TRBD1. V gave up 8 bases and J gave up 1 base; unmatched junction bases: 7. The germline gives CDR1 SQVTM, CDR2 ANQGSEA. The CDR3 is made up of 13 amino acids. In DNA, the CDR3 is TGCAGCTCCTCCGGGACAGCGAACACTGAAGCTTTCTTT. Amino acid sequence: CSSSGTANTEAFF.

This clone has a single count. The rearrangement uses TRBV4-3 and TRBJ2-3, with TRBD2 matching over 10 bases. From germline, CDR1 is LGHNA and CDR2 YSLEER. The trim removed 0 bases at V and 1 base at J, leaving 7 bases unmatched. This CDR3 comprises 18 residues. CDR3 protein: CASSQDILAGYGTDTQYF. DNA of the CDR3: TGCGCCAGCAGCCAAGATATACTAGCGGGGTATGGCACAGATACGCAGTATTTT.

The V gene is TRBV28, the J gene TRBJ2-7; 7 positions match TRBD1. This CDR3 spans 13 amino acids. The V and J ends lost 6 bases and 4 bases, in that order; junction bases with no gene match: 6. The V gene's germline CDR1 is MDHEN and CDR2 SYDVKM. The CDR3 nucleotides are TGTGCCAGCAGCACACAGGGGCCTTACGAGCAGTACTTC. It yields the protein CASSTQGPYEQYF.

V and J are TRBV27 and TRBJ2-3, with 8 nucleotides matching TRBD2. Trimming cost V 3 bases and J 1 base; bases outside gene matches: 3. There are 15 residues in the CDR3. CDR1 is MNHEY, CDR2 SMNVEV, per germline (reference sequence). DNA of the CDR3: TGTGCCAGCAGTTTTGCGGGGGGCGGCACAGATACGCAGTATTTT. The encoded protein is CASSFAGGGTDTQYF.

The CDR3 coding sequence is TGTGCCTGGGGCCCCCGGGACGAGCAGTACTTC. The encoded protein is CAWGPRDEQYF. The chain couples TRBV30 to TRBJ2-7; unclear D gene. The V gene lost 5 bases and the J gene lost 5 bases, with 10 bases spanning the gap. This CDR3 has 11 residues. Germline CDR1 reads GTSNPN; CDR2 reads SVGIG (reference sequence).

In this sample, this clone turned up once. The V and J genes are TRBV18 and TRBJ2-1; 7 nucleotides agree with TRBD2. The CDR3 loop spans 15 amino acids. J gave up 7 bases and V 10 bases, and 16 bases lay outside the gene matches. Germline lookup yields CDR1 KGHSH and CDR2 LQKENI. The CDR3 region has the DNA TGTGCCAACCGCCGACAAGCCGGGGGGAGTAATGAGCAGTTCTTC. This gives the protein CANRRQAGGSNEQFF.

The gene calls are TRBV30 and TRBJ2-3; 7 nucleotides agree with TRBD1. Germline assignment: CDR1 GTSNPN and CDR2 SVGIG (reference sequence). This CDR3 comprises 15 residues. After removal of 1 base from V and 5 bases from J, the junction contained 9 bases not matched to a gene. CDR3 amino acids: CAWSGTGGSGDTQYF. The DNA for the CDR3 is TGTGCCTGGAGTGGGACAGGAGGATCAGGAGATACGCAGTATTTT.

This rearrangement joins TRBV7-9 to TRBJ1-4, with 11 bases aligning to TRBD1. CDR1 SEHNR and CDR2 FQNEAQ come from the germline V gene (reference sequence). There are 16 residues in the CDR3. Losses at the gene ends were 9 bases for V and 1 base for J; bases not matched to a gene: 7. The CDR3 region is CASRSGTGGTNEKLFF. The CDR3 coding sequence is TGTGCCAGTCGATCCGGGACAGGGGGAACTAATGAAAAACTGTTTTTT.

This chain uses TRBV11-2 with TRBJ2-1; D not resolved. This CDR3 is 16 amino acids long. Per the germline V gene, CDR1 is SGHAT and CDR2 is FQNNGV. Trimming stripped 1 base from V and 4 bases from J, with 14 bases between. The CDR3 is CASSLGLVGRYNEQFF. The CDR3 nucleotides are TGTGCCAGCAGCTTAGGCCTGGTCGGCAGGTACAATGAGCAGTTCTTC.

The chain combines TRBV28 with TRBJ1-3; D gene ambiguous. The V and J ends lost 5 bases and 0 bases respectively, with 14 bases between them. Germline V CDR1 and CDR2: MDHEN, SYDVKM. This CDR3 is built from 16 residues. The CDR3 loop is CASSPLDGSSGNTIYF. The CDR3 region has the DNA TGTGCCAGCAGTCCCCTGGACGGGAGCTCTGGAAACACCATATATTTT.

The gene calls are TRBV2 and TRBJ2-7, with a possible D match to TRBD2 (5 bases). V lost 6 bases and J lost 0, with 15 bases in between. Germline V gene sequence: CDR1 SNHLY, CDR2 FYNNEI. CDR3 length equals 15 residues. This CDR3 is CASRLRPGSSYEQYF. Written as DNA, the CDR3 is TGTGCCAGCAGACTCCGACCGGGAAGCTCCTACGAGCAGTACTTC.

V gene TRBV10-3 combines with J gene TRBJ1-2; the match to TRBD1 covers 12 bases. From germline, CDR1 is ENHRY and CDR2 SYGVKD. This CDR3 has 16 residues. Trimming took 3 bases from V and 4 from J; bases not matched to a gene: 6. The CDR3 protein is CAISEPGDRGPYGYTF. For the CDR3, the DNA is TGTGCCATCAGTGAACCGGGGGACAGGGGGCCCTATGGCTACACCTTC.

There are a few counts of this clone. The CDR3 reads CASIYRDNHNSPLHF. In DNA form, the CDR3 reads TGTGCCAGCATTTATCGGGACAACCATAATTCACCCCTCCACTTT. The chain uses TRBV2 and TRBJ1-6, with a possible D match to TRBD1 (6 bases). Between the trimmed V and J ends, which lost 7 bases and 5 bases, there was a span of 15 bases. The CDR3 loop spans 15 amino acids. Germline V lookup: CDR1 SNHLY, CDR2 FYNNEI.

CDR3 sequence: CASSLGTEQFGYTF. CDR3 bases: TGTGCCAGCAGCTTGGGGACAGAGCAGTTTGGCTACACCTTC. The V call is TRBV5-5, the J call TRBJ1-2, with a tentative D call TRBD1 (6 bases). The germline V and J ends were trimmed by 0 bases and 7 bases, with 13 bases remaining between them. This CDR3 region has 14 residues. Looked up from germline, CDR1 is SGHKS and CDR2 is YYEKEE (reference sequence). The variable domain in full, with the rest retrieved from reference TRBV5-5 and TRBJ1-2, is DAGVTQSPTHLIKTRGQQVTLRCSPISGHKSVSWYQQVLGQGPQFIFQYYEKEERGRGNFPDRFSARQFPNYSSELNVNALLLGDSALYLCASSLGTEQFGYTFGSGTRLTVV.

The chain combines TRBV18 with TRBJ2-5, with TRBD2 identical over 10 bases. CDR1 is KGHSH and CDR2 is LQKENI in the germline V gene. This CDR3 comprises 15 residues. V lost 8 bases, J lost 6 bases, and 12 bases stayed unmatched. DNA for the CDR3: TGTGCCAGCCAGCCGGCGAGCGGGGGGGCGAAGACCCAGTACTTC. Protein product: CASQPASGGAKTQYF.

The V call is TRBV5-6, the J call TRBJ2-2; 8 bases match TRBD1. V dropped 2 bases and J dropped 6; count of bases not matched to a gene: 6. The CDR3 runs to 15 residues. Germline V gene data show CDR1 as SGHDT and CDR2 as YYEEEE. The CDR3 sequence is CASSFGQGSSGELFF. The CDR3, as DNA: TGTGCCAGCAGCTTTGGACAGGGTTCGTCCGGGGAGCTGTTTTTT.

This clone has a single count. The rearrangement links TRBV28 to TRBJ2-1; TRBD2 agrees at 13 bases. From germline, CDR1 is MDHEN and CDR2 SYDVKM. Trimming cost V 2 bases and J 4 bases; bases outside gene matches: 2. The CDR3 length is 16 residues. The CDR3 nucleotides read TGTGCCAGCAGTTTAACTAGCGGGGGGGCTTACAATGAGCAGTTCTTC. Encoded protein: CASSLTSGGAYNEQFF.

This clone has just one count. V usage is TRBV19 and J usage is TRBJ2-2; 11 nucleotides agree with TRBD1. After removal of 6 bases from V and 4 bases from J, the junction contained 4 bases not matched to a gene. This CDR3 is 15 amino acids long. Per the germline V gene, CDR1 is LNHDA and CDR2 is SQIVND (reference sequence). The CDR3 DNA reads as TGTGCCAGTAGGGACAGGGGGCTCAGCACCGGGGAGCTGTTTTTT. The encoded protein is CASRDRGLSTGELFF.

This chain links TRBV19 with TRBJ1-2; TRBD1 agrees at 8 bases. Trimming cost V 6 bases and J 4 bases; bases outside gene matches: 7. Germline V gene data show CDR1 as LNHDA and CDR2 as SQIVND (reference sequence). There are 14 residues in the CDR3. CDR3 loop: CASSSDRGLYGYTF. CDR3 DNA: TGTGCCAGTAGCTCAGACAGGGGACTCTATGGCTACACCTTC.

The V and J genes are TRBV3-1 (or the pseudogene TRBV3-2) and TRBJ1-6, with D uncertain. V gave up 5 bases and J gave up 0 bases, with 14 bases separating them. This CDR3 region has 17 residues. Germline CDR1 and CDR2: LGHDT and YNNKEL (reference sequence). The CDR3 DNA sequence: TGTGCCAGCAGCTCCTCGACACTCCCCTCCTATAATTCACCCCTCCACTTT. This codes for CASSSSTLPSYNSPLHF.

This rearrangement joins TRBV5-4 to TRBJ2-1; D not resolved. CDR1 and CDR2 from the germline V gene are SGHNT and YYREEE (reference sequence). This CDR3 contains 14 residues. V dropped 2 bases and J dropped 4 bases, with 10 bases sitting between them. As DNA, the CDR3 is TGTGCCAGCAGCTTTAGATCACTTTACAATGAGCAGTTCTTC. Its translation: CASSFRSLYNEQFF.

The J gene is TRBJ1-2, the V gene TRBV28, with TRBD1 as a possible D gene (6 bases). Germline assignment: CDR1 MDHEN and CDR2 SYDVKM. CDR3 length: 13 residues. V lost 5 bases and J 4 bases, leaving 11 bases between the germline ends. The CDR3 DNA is TGTGCCAGCAGTCGGGACACTACCTATGGCTACACCTTC. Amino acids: CASSRDTTYGYTF.

The CDR3 here is CAISESGYSGYTEAFF. Here the CDR3 DNA reads TGTGCCATCAGTGAGTCAGGGTATTCGGGGTACACTGAAGCTTTCTTT. V gene TRBV10-3 combines with J gene TRBJ1-1; no clear D. From germline, CDR1 is ENHRY and CDR2 SYGVKD. The germline V and J ends were trimmed by 0 bases and 3 bases, with 14 bases remaining between them. CDR3 size: 16 residues.

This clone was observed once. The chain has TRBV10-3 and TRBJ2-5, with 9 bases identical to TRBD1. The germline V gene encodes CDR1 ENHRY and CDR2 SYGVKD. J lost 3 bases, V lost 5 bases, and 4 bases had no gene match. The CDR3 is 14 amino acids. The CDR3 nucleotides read TGTGCCATCAGTTCACAGGGGGCGGAAGAGACCCAGTACTTC. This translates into CAISSQGAEETQYF.

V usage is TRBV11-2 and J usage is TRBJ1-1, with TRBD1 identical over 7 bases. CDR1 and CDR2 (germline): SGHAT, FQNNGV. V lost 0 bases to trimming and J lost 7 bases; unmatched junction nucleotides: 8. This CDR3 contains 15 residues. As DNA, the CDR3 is TGTGCCAGCAGCTTAGACACAGGGGTCTTAATTGAAGCTTTCTTT. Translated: CASSLDTGVLIEAFF.

The CDR3 DNA follows: TGTGCCAGCAGTTACGGGTCGCGGGAGGGGGAAAAACTGTTTTTT. Encoded protein: CASSYGSREGEKLFF. V usage is TRBV6-5 and J usage is TRBJ1-4; D might be TRBD1 (5 bases). Germline V gene sequence: CDR1 MNHEY, CDR2 SVGAGI. V lost 2 bases to trimming and J lost 8 bases, with 15 bases between them. The CDR3 is 15 amino acids.

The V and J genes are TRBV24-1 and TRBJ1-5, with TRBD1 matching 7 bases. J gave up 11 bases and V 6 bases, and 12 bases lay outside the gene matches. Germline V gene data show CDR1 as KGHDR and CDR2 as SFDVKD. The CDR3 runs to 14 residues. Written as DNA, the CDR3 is TGTGCCACCAGTTCCCGGGACAGTTTGAGTTCCCAGCATTTT. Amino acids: CATSSRDSLSSQHF.

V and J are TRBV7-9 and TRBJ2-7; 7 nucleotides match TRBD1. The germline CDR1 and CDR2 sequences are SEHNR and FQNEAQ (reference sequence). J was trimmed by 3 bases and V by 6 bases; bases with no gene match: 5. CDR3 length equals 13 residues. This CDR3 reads CASSLRQGYEQYF. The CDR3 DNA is TGTGCCAGCAGTCTTAGACAGGGCTACGAGCAGTACTTC.

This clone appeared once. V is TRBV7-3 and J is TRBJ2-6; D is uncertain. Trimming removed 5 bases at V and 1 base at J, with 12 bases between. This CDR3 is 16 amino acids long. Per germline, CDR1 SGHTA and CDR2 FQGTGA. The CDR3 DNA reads TGTGCCAGCAGCCCTACAGCTACTTCTGGGGCCAACGTCCTGACTTTC. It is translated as CASSPTATSGANVLTF.